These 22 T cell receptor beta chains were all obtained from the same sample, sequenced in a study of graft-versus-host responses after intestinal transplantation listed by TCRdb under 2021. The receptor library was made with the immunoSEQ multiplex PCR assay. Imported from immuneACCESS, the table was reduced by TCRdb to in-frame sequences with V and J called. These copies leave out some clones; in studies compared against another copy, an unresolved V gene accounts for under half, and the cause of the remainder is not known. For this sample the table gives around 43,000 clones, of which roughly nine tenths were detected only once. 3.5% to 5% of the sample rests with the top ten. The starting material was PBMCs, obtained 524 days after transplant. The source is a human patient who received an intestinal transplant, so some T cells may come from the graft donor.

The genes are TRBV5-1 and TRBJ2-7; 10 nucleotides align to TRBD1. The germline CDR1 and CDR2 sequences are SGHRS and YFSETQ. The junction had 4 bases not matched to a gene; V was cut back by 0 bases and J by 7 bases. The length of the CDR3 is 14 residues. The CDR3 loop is CASSLGQGAPEQYF. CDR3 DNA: TGCGCCAGCAGCTTGGGACAGGGGGCGCCAGAGCAGTACTTC.

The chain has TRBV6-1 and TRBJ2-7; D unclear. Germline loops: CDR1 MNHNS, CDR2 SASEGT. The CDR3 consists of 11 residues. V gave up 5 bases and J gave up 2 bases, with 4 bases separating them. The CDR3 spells CASSKAYEQYF. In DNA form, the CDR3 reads TGTGCCAGCAGTAAGGCCTACGAGCAGTACTTC.

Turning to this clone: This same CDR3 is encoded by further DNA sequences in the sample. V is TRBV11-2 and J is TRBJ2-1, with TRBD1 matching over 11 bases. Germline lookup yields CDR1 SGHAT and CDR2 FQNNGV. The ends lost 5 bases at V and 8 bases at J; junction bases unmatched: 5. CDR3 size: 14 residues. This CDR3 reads CASSPTGQGDEQFF. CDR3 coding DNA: TGTGCCAGCAGCCCCACGGGACAGGGGGATGAGCAGTTCTTC.

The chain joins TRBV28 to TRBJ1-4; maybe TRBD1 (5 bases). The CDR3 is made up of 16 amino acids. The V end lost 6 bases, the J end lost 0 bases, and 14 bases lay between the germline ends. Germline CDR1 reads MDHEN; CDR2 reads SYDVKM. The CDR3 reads CASRPAGGATNEKLFF. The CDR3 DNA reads TGTGCCAGCAGACCCGCTGGGGGGGCAACTAATGAAAAACTGTTTTTT.

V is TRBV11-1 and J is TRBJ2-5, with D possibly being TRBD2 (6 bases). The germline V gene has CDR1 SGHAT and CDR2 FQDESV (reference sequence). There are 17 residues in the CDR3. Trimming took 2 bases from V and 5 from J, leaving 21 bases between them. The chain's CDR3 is CASSLRPLARGEETQYF. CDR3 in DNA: TGTGCCAGCAGCTTAAGACCTCTAGCGCGAGGGGAGGAGACCCAGTACTTC.

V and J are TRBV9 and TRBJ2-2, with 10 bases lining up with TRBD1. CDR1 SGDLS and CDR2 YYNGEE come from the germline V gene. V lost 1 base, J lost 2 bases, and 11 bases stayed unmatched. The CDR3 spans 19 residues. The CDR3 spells CASSVSWTGGQTNTGELFF. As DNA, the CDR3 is TGTGCCAGCAGCGTATCCTGGACAGGGGGACAAACCAACACCGGGGAGCTGTTTTTT.

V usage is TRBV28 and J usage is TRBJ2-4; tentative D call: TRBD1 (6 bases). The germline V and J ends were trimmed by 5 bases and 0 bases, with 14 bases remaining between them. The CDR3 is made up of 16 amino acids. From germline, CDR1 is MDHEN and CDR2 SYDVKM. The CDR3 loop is CASSSYRDLAKNIQYF. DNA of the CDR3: TGTGCCAGCAGTAGTTACAGGGATCTAGCCAAAAACATTCAGTACTTC.

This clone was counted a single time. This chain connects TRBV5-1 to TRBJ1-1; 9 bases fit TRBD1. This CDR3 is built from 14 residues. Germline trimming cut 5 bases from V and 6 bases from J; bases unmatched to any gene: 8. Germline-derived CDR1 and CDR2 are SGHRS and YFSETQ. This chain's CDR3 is CASRSTGGGPEAFF. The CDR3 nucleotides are TGCGCCAGCAGATCGACAGGGGGTGGCCCTGAAGCTTTCTTT.

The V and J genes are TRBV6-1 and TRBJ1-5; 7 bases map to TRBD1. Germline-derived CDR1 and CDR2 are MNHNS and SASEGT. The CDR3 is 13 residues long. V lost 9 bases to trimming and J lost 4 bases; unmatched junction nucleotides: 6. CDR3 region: CASLDRANQPQHF. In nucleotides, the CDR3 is TGTGCCAGTCTAGACAGGGCAAATCAGCCCCAGCATTTT.

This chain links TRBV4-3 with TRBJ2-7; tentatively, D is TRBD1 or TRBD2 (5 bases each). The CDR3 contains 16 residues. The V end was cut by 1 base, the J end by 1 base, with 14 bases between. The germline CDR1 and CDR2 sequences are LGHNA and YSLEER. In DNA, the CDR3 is TGCGCCAGCAGCCAAGTACACGGGGCGGGTTCCTACGAGCAGTACTTC. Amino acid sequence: CASSQVHGAGSYEQYF.

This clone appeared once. CDR3 DNA: TGTGCCAGCAGCTGGAGCGGGAAGGGGGAATACGAGCAGTACTTC. It specifies CASSWSGKGEYEQYF. The chain recombines TRBV7-2 with TRBJ2-7; a possible D gene is TRBD2 (7 bases). The V gene's germline CDR1 is SGHTA and CDR2 FQGNSA. The CDR3 is made up of 15 amino acids. V gave up 4 bases and J gave up 4 bases, with 17 bases separating them.

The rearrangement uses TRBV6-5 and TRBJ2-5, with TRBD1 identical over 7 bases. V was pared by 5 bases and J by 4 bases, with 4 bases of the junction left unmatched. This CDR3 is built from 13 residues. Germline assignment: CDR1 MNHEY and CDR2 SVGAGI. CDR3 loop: CASSLTGRETQYF. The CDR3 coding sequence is TGTGCCAGCAGTCTGACAGGGAGAGAGACCCAGTACTTC.

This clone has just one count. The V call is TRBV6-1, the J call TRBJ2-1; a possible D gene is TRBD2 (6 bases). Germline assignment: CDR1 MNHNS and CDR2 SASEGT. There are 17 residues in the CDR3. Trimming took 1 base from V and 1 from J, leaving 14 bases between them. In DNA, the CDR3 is TGTGCCAGCAGTGAAGAAGGGGCGGGGCGATCCTACAATGAGCAGTTCTTC. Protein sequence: CASSEEGAGRSYNEQFF.

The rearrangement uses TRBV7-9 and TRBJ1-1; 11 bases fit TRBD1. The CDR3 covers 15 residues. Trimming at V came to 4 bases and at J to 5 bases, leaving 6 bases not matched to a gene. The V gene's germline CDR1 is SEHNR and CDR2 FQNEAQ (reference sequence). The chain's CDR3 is CASSSDRGRRTEAFF. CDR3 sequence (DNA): TGTGCCAGCAGCTCGGACAGGGGGCGGCGGACTGAAGCTTTCTTT.

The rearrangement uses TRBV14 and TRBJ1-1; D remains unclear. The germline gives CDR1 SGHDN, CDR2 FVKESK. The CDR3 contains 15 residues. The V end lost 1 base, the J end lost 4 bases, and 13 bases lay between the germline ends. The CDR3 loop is CASSQVFGRSTEAFF. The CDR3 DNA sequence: TGTGCCAGCAGCCAAGTTTTCGGTAGGAGCACTGAAGCTTTCTTT.

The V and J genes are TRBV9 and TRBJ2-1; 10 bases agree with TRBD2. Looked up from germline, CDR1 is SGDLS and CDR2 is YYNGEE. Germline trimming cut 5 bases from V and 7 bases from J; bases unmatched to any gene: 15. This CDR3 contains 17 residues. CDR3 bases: TGTGCCAGCAGTCACCTCTTTAGCGGGAGGTCTTCTAATGAGCAGTTCTTC. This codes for CASSHLFSGRSSNEQFF.

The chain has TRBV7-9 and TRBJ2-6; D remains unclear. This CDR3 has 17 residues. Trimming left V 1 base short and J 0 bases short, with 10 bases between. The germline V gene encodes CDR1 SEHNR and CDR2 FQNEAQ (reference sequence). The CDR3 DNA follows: TGTGCCAGCAGCTTAGGTCGGGTGGGCTCTGGGGCCAACGTCCTGACTTTC. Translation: CASSLGRVGSGANVLTF.

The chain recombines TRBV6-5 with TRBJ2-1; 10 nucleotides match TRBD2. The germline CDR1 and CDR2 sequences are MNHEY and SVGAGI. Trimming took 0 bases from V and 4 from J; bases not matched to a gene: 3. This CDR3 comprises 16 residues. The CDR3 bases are TGTGCCAGCAGTTACTCGAAACTAGCGGGATACAATGAGCAGTTCTTC. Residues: CASSYSKLAGYNEQFF.

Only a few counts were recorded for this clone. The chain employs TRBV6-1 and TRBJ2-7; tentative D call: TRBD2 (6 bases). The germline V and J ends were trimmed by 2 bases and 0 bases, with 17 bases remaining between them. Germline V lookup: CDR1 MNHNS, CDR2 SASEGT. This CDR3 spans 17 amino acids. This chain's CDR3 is CASSETGGVASSYEQYF. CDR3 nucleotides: TGTGCCAGCAGTGAAACCGGAGGGGTAGCCAGCTCCTACGAGCAGTACTTC.

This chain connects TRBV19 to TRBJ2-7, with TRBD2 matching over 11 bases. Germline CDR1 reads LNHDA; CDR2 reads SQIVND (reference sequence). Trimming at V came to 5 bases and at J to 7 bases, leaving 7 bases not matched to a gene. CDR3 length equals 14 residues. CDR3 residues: CASSQLAGVGEQYF. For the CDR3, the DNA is TGTGCCAGTAGTCAACTAGCGGGAGTAGGGGAGCAGTACTTC.

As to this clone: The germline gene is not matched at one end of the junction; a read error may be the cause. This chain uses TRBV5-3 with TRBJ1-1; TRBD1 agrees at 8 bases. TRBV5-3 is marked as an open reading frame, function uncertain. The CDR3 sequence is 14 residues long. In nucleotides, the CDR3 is TGTGCCAGCAGCTTAGGGCAGGGGGCTGATGAAGCTTTCTTT. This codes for CASSLGQGADEAFF.

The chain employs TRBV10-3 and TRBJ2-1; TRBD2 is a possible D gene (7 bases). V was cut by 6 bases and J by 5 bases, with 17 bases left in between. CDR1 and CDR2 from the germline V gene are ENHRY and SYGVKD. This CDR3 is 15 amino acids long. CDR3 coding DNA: TGTGCCATCAGCGGGACTACCCAGGGGCACAATGAGCAGTTCTTC. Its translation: CAISGTTQGHNEQFF.